This T cell receptor beta chain was identified during a study of Graves' ophthalmopathy and Graves' hyperthyroidism. Study results and caveats: Most expanded clonotypes from thyroid (those above 0.001 frequency) were also found in blood.

This clonotype was seen repeatedly, ten times or more. Its antigen is still unknown. From RNA, the CDR3 regions of TCR beta chains were amplified and sequenced. The authors performed first-round RT-PCR with HTBI primers and then a second-round multiplex PCR. MiXCR, run by TCRdb on the multiplex PCR reads, gives a single entry per CDR3 protein. The table includes approximately 500,000 distinct CDR3 sequences, around 14% detected once. Germline V gene lookup returns CDR1 DFQATT and CDR2 SNEGSKA (reference sequence). This CDR3 is built from 14 residues. V shed 8 bases, J shed 10 bases, and the junction held 19 bases outside the gene matches. A volume of 10 ml of fresh peripheral blood supplied the PBMCs.

The gene calls are TRBV20-1 and TRBJ2-5; TRBD1 matches at 7 bases. The TCR was taken from a woman aged 25 to 39 with Graves' ophthalmopathy. Sequenced input: blood. The CDR3 loop reads CSSGTDFPRGSQYF. CDR3 sequence (DNA): TGCAGTTCCGGGACAGACTTCCCACGGGGAAGCCAGTACTTC.